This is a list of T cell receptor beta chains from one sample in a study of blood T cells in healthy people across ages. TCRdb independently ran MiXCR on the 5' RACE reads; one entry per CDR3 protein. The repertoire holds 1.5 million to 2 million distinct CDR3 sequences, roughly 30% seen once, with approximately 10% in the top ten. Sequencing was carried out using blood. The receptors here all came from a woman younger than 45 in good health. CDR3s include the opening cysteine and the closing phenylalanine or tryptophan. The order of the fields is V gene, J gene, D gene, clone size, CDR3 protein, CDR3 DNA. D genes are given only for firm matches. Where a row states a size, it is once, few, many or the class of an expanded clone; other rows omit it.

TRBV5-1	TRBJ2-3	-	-	CASSTAPPADTQYF	TGCGCCAGCAGCACCGCCCCTCCCGCAGATACGCAGTATTTT
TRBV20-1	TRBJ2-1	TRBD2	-	CSARALAGGDSYNEQFF	TGCAGTGCTAGAGCACTAGCGGGGGGTGATTCCTACAATGAGCAGTTCTTC
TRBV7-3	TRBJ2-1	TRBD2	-	CASSLYVAGGRLNEQFF	TGTGCCAGCAGCTTATATGTGGCGGGGGGGCGGCTGAATGAGCAGTTCTTC
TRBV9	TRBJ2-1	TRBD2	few	CASSVGTSGRDNEQFF	TGTGCCAGCAGCGTCGGGACTAGCGGGAGAGACAATGAGCAGTTCTTC
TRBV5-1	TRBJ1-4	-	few	CASSLLATTNEKLFF	TGCGCCAGCAGCTTGCTAGCAACAACTAATGAAAAACTGTTTTTT
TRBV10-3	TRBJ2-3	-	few	CAIRRDGSTDTQYF	TGTGCCATCAGAAGGGACGGCAGCACAGATACGCAGTATTTT
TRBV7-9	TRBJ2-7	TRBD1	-	CASSGAQGAGYEQYF	TGTGCCAGCAGCGGGGCACAGGGGGCCGGGTACGAGCAGTACTTC
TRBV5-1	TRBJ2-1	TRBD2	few	CASSLLVAGGYLQYNEQFF	TGCGCCAGCAGCTTGTTGGTAGCGGGAGGCTATTTACAATACAATGAGCAGTTCTTC
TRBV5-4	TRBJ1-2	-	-	CASSPLKTGANYGYTF	TGTGCCAGCAGCCCGCTCAAAACAGGTGCTAACTATGGCTACACCTTC
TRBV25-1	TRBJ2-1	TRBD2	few	CASSGTSGYSYNEQFF	TGTGCCAGCAGTGGGACTAGCGGTTACTCCTACAATGAGCAGTTCTTC
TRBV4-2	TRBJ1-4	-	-	CASSQESDSNEKLFF	TGTGCCAGCAGCCAGGAAAGCGACAGTAATGAAAAACTGTTTTTT
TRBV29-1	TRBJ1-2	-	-	CRGDTYYGYTF	TGCAGGGGTGACACCTACTATGGCTACACCTTC
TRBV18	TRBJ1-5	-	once	CASSAAEPGENQPQHF	TGTGCCAGCTCCGCAGCGGAGCCTGGAGAGAATCAGCCCCAGCATTTT
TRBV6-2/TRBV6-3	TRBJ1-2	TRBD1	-	CACSDRGIGYTF	TGTGCCTGCAGTGACAGGGGGATCGGCTACACCTTC
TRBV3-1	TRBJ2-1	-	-	CASSQQHGNEQFF	TGTGCCAGCAGCCAACAACATGGCAATGAGCAGTTCTTC
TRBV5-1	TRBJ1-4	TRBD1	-	CASSLADRDNEKLFF	TGCGCCAGCAGCTTGGCCGACAGGGACAATGAAAAACTGTTTTTT
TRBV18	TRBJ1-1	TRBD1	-	CASSPTGTAMNTEAFF	TGTGCCAGCTCACCCACCGGGACAGCCATGAACACTGAAGCTTTCTTT
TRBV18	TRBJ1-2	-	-	CASSPWGGNYGYTF	TGTGCCAGCTCACCGTGGGGGGGGAACTATGGCTACACCTTC
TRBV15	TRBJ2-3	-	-	CATSPGAAMADTQYF	TGTGCCACCAGCCCGGGGGCGGCGATGGCAGATACGCAGTATTTT